This TCR beta chain was sequenced in a study of blood T cell repertoires in COVID-19. Study information: Donors in the United States, Italy and Spain gave samples during acute or convalescent COVID-19. From T cells, B-cell-depleted T cells, or PBMCs came the material, which was cDNA or gDNA.

Germline CDR1 and CDR2: SEHNR and FQNEAQ (reference sequence). The CDR3 spans 12 residues. V lost 1 base to trimming and J lost 8 bases; unmatched junction nucleotides: 1. Original handling: Reference gene primer amplification in the assay estimated nucleated cell counts. Clones were sequenced by immunoSEQ multiplex PCR, and TCRdb holds only the in-frame ones, with some missing. Clonal size and the V and J genes are those of that table, whereas D and trimming came from the DNA. The table includes 150,000 to 200,000 clones, about 82% detected once. The clonotype originates from a woman aged 30 to 39 with acute or convalescent COVID-19. Material for sequencing was peripheral blood. The chain employs TRBV7-9 and TRBJ1-1; the match to TRBD1 covers 7 bases. The CDR3, as DNA: TGTGCCAGCAGCTTAGGCAGGGGGGAAGCTTTCTTT. This encodes CASSLGRGEAFF.